The sequence of this T cell receptor beta chain was determined in a study of radiation and T cells in renal cell carcinoma. Libraries were prepared by immunoSEQ multiplex PCR; TCRdb keeps only in-frame clonotypes and omits some of them. Of 15,000 to 20,000 clones in the sample, about 56% were seen once. This clone was seen a single time. This sample's treatment: 15 Gy SBRT to primary tumor, nephrectomy 4 weeks later. Germline V CDR1 and CDR2: ENHRY, SYGVKD. V was clipped by 3 bases and J by 0 bases; unmatched bases: 4. The CDR3 consists of 16 residues. The chain uses TRBV10-3 and TRBJ2-2, with TRBD1 matching over 7 bases. The starting material was tumor tissue, obtained from a patient whose treatment included radiotherapy and nephrectomy. This receptor was taken from a man aged 45-60 years with renal cell carcinoma. This CDR3 reads CAISDPRGTNTGELFF. The CDR3 nucleotides are TGTGCCATCAGTGATCCCAGGGGGACGAACACCGGGGAGCTGTTTTTT.